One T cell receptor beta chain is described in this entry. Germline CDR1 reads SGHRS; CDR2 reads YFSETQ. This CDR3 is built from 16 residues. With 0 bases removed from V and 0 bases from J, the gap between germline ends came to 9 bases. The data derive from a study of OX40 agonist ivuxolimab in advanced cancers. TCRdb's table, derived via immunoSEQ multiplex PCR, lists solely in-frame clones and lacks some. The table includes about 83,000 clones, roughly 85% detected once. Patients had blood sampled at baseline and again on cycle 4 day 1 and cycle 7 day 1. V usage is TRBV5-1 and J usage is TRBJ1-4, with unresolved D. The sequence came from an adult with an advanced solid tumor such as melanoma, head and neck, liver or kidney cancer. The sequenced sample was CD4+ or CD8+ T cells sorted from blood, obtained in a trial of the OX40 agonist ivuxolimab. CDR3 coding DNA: TGCGCCAGCAGCTTGGGGGCGGGTGCAACTAATGAAAAACTGTTTTTT. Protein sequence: CASSLGAGATNEKLFF.